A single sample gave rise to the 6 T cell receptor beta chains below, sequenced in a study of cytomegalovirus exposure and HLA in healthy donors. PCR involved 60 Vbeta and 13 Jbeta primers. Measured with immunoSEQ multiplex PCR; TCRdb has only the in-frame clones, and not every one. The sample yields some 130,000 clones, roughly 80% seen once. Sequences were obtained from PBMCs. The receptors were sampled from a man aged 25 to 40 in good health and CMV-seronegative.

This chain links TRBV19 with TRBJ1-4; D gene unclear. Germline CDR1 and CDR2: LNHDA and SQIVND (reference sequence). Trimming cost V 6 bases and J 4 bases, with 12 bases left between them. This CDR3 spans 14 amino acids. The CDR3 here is CASRRQQLNEKLFF. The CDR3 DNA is TGTGCCAGTAGAAGGCAACAGCTTAATGAAAAACTGTTTTTT.

As DNA, the CDR3 is TGTGCCAGCAGTTCTGGACAGGGCTCCTACGAGCAGTACTTC. This codes for CASSSGQGSYEQYF. The V gene is TRBV6-5, the J gene TRBJ2-7; 8 nucleotides match TRBD1. Germline CDR1 is MNHEY and CDR2 is SVGAGI. CDR3 length: 14 residues. The V segment lost 4 bases and the J segment 0 bases; nucleotides outside the gene matches: 2.

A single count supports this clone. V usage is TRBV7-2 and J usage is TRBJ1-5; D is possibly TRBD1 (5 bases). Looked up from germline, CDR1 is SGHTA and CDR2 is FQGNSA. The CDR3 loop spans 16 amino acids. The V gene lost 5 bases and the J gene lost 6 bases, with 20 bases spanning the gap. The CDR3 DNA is TGTGCCAGCAGCCGATTCACGGGCCTTACAGGTCAGCCCCAGCATTTT. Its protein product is CASSRFTGLTGQPQHF.

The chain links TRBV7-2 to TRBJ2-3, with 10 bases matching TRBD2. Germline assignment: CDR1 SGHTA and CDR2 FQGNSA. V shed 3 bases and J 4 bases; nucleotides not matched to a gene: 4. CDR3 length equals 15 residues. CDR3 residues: CASSLSSGRADTQYF. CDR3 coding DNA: TGTGCCAGCAGCTTGTCCAGCGGGAGGGCAGATACGCAGTATTTT.

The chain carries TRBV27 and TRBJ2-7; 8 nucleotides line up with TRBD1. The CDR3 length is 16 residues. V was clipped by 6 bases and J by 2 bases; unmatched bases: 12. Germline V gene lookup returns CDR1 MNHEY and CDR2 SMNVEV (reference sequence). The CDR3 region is CASSPSQGARAYEQYF. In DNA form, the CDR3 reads TGTGCCAGCAGCCCATCCCAGGGGGCGAGGGCCTACGAGCAGTACTTC.

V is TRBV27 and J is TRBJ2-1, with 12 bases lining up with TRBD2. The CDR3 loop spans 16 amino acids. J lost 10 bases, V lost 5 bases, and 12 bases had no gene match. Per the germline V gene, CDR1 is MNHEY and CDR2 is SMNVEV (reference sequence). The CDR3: CASSPGLAGSLKEQFF. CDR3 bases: TGTGCCAGCAGTCCTGGACTAGCGGGGTCCCTCAAAGAGCAGTTCTTC.